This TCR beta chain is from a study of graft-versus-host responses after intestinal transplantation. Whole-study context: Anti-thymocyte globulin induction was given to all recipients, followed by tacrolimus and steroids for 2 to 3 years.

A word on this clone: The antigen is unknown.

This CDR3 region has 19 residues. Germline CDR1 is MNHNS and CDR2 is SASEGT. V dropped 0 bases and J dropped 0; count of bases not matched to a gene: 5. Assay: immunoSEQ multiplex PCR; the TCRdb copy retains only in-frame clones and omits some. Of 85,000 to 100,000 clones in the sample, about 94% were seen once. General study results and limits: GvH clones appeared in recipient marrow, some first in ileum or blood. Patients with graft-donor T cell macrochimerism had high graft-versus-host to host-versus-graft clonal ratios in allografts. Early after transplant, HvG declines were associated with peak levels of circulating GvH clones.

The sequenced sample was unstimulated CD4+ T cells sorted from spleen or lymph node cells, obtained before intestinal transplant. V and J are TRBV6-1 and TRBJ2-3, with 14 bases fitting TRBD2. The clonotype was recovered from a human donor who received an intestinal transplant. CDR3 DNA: TGTGCCAGCAGTGAAGCGGTGGGACTAGCGGGGGCTAGCACAGATACGCAGTATTTT. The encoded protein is CASSEAVGLAGASTDTQYF.